This T cell receptor (beta chain) was sequenced for a study of Tregs in tolerant kidney transplant recipients. CDR3 length: 16 residues. Trimming cost V 4 bases and J 3 bases; bases outside gene matches: 12. The germline CDR1 and CDR2 sequences are SGHRS and YFSETQ. As concerns this clone: Its antigen is currently unknown. The read ends 3 residues before the CDR3 terminus; that terminus is restored from the germline J gene.

Sequencing used immunoSEQ multiplex PCR; TCRdb keeps in-frame clones, though not all of them. The sample's table shows 45,000 to 55,000 clones. Points from the study as a whole: Findings come from small patient numbers and require larger validation. Expanding Tregs on activated donor B cells appeared to best identify donor-specific TCRbeta clones.

Unstimulated regulatory T cells (CD4+CD25+CD127-), CD4+CD25- non-regulatory cells, CD4 and CD8 cells were FACS-sorted from thawed PBMCs. The specimen comprised CD4+ T cells from blood, sampled before the transplant. The chain couples TRBV5-1 to TRBJ2-5; 7 nucleotides align to TRBD2. The clonotype originates from a human donor who received a combined kidney and bone marrow transplant. CDR3 bases read: TGCGCCAGCAGCCCCCTCCGCGGGAGTAGGGAAGAGACC. Its protein is CASSPLRGSREET. The whole CDR3 protein is CASSPLRGSREETQYF.